The 9 T cell receptor beta chains below were found in one sample sequenced in a study of regulatory T cells in long-lasting Graves disease. Indicated time point: newly diagnosed GD, antithyroid drugs for less than 3 months. The TCR library was made from RNA extracted from PBMCs. Combining iRepertoire HTBI primers with Arm-PCR of CDR3 regions, the authors built TCR beta libraries. MiXCR was run by TCRdb on the multiplex PCR reads, yielding one entry per CDR3 protein. The profile shows 550,000 to 600,000 distinct CDR3 sequences, 15% to 20% of them singletons. This sample also belongs to another study, concerning T cells in Graves' hyperthyroidism and ophthalmopathy.

The sample in question was peripheral blood mononuclear cells (PBMCs), obtained at new diagnosis, from a patient treated with antithyroid drugs. The receptor source for this set is a man aged 18 to 29 with Graves disease.

Concerning this clonotype: This may be a read error, as it is one base from a much larger clone. The chain uses TRBV29-1 and TRBJ2-1; 8 bases match TRBD2. Trimming at V came to 4 bases and at J to 9 bases, leaving 11 bases not matched to a gene. This CDR3 region has 14 residues. The V gene's germline CDR1 is SQVTM and CDR2 ANQGSEA. CDR3: CSVVRTGGTGEQFF. In DNA form, the CDR3 reads TGCAGCGTTGTTAGGACGGGAGGGACCGGTGAGCAGTTCTTC.

The chain combines TRBV2 with TRBJ1-4; 9 bases fit TRBD1. With 3 bases clipped from V and 3 bases from J, the junction kept 5 bases outside the gene matches. The CDR3 is made up of 16 amino acids. Germline V CDR1 and CDR2: SNHLY, FYNNEI. The CDR3 DNA reads as TGTGCCAGCAGTGATAGGGACAGGGCGGCTAATGAAAAACTGTTTTTT. It encodes CASSDRDRAANEKLFF. The full variable domain, in which reference TRBV2 and TRBJ1-4 provide the parts outside the CDR3, is EPEVTQTPSHQVTQMGQEVILRCVPISNHLYFYWYRQILGQKVEFLVSFYNNEISEKSEIFDDQFSVERPDGSNFTLKIRSTKLEDSAMYFCASSDRDRAANEKLFFGSGTQLSVL.

In this sample, this clonotype turned up many times. The chain links TRBV27 to TRBJ2-1; TRBD2 agrees at 11 bases. Per the germline V gene, CDR1 is MNHEY and CDR2 is SMNVEV (reference sequence). Trimming took 3 bases from V and 9 from J; bases not matched to a gene: 10. CDR3 size: 16 residues. CDR3 residues: CASSFRRLAGPSEQFF. DNA for the CDR3: TGTGCCAGCAGTTTCCGAAGACTAGCGGGGCCGAGTGAGCAGTTCTTC.

This clonotype was detected many times. The chain is built from TRBV28 and TRBJ2-7; the match to TRBD1 covers 7 bases. Germline CDR1 reads MDHEN; CDR2 reads SYDVKM. This CDR3 contains 15 residues. After removal of 5 bases from V and 6 bases from J, the junction contained 13 bases not matched to a gene. The CDR3 DNA sequence: TGTGCCAGCAGTGGGACAGTCAAAATACGGGGCGAGCAGTACTTC. It encodes CASSGTVKIRGEQYF.

The chain combines TRBV12-3 or TRBV12-4 with TRBJ2-7; D tentatively reads TRBD1 or TRBD2 (6 bases each). V was shortened by 3 bases and J by 2 bases, with 14 bases between the two germline ends. The CDR3 covers 15 residues. CDR3 bases: TGTGCCAGCAGTTTTGGGGGGCGTTTCCCCTACGAGCAGTACTTC. Translation gives CASSFGGRFPYEQYF.

This clonotype has a count of ten or more. The rearrangement uses TRBV2 and TRBJ1-5; TRBD1 agrees at 8 bases. Germline V gene sequence: CDR1 SNHLY, CDR2 FYNNEI. Germline trimming cut 9 bases from V and 4 bases from J; bases unmatched to any gene: 5. CDR3 length equals 13 residues. The CDR3 DNA is TGTGCCAGTCTCCGGGACAGGAATCAGCCCCAGCATTTT. Its translation: CASLRDRNQPQHF.

This clonotype was counted ten times or more. At one end the junction does not follow the germline gene, possibly because of a read error. The rearrangement uses TRBV7-7 and TRBJ2-2; no clear D gene. The CDR3 runs to 14 residues. Germline CDR1 reads SSHAT; CDR2 reads FNYEAQ (reference sequence). The CDR3 DNA reads TGTGCTAGCAGGACCGGCCTGAACACCGGGGAGCTGTTTTTT. Its translation is CASRTGLNTGELFF. The variable domain in full, completed from reference TRBV7-7 and TRBJ2-2, reads GAGVSQSPRYKVTKRGQDVTLRCDPISSHATLYWYQQALGQGPEFLTYFNYEAQPDKSGLPSDRFSAERPEGSISTLTIQRTEQRDSAMYRCASRTGLNTGELFFGEGSRLTVL.

This clonotype was seen more than once but under ten times. Here the CDR3 reads CASSQAGAAGELFF. Here the CDR3 DNA reads TGTGCCAGCAGCCAGGCGGGGGCCGCCGGGGAGCTGTTTTTT. The rearrangement links TRBV3-1 to TRBJ2-2, with D maybe TRBD2 (7 bases). CDR1 and CDR2 from the germline V gene are LGHDT and YNNKEL (reference sequence). V lost 3 bases and J lost 6, with 11 bases in between. The CDR3 runs 14 residues. The full variable domain, its missing parts supplied by reference TRBV3-1 and TRBJ2-2, is DTAVSQTPKYLVTQMGNDKSIKCEQNLGHDTMYWYKQDSKKFLKIMFSYNNKELIINETVPNRFSPKSPDKAHLNLHINSLELGDSAVYFCASSQAGAAGELFFGEGSRLTVL.

This clonotype has only a few counts. Written as DNA, the CDR3 is TGTGCCAGTAGTATCGGGGGGCAAGAGACCCAGTACTTC. Translated, it gives CASSIGGQETQYF. The rearrangement joins TRBV19 to TRBJ2-5, with 7 bases that match TRBD2. Germline V CDR1 and CDR2: LNHDA, SQIVND (reference sequence). Trimming at V came to 3 bases and at J to 2 bases, leaving 0 bases not matched to a gene. The CDR3 loop spans 13 amino acids.